Listed below are T cell receptor beta chains from one sample, sequenced in a study of blood T cell repertoires in COVID-19. Using immunoSEQ multiplex PCR, the repertoire was profiled, and TCRdb retains in-frame clones only, with some absent. Here the sample spans some 71,000 clones, roughly 82% being singletons. Material: peripheral blood. The origin of the receptors is a woman aged 50 to 65 with acute or convalescent COVID-19. Both conserved end residues are part of each CDR3. A D gene is named only where the DNA matches it firmly. Expanded clones get a size class; other rows say once, few or many, or leave the size out.

>TRBJ2-1|TRBD2|TRBV6-5|.
TGTGCCAGCAGTCAGAGCGGGGGGGGATTATCGTGGTTCTTC
CASSQSGGGLSWFF
>TRBJ1-3|.|TRBV11-2|.
TGTGCCAGCAGCTTTATAGTGGGGAGGGAACGCTCGGGAAACACCATATATTTT
CASSFIVGRERSGNTIYF
>TRBJ1-4|.|TRBV28|.
TGTGCCAGCAGTTTGACCGTCGGGATCGAAAAACTGTTTTTT
CASSLTVGIEKLFF
>TRBJ1-1|.|TRBV5-4|.
TGTGCCAGCAGCTTGAAGGGCAGGGACACTGAAGCTTTCTTT
CASSLKGRDTEAFF
>TRBJ2-7|TRBD1|TRBV3-1/TRBV3-2|once
TGTGCCAGCAGCCCCGAAGGACAGGGGAACTACGAGCAGTACTTC
CASSPEGQGNYEQYF
>TRBJ1-1|TRBD1|TRBV7-9|.
TGTGCCAGCAGCTTCGGACAGGGTCGGGCTTTCTTT
CASSFGQGRAFF
>TRBJ1-5|TRBD1|TRBV2|.
TGTGCCAGCAGTGAATGGGGACAGGGTCTTCAGCCCCAGCATTTT
CASSEWGQGLQPQHF
>TRBJ1-2|.|TRBV18|.
TGTGCCAGCTCACCGACAGCCCTTAACTATGGCTACACCTTC
CASSPTALNYGYTF
>TRBJ1-2|.|TRBV7-9|.
TGTGCCAGCAGCGGACAGTCGAACTATGGCTACACCTTC
CASSGQSNYGYTF
>TRBJ1-1|.|TRBV5-1|.
TGCGCCAGCTCCGAGGAGGGCCGGCCCACTGAAGCTTTCTTT
CASSEEGRPTEAFF
>TRBJ1-1|TRBD1|TRBV18|.
TGTGCCAGCTCAGCGGGCTCAGGGGGAACTCTGAACACTGAAGCTTTCTTT
CASSAGSGGTLNTEAFF
>TRBJ2-2|.|TRBV28|.
TGTGCCAGCACAAACACCGGGGAGCTGTTTTTT
CASTNTGELFF
>TRBJ2-7|.|TRBV6-5|.
TGTGCCAGCAGTTACGGGCAGGGGACCTACGAGCAGTACTTC
CASSYGQGTYEQYF
>TRBJ1-2|.|TRBV7-8|.
TGTGCCAGCACCTCGGGGACAAGGATCCCTAACTATGGCTACACCTTC
CASTSGTRIPNYGYTF
>TRBJ1-1|.|TRBV19|.
TGTGCCAGTAGCCCGGGGGTGAACACTGAAGCTTTCTTT
CASSPGVNTEAFF